A single sample is the source of the 29 T cell receptor beta chains below, sequenced in a study of T cells expressing NK-cell markers (dated by TCRdb to the early 2020s). The library was generated by 5' RACE. These reads were obtained on an Illumina HiSeq 2000. The reads were reprocessed in TCRdb, with one entry per CDR3 protein sequence and no accompanying DNA. This sample's table has entries for almost 450,000 distinct CDR3 sequences. The ten largest clonotypes hold about 7.3% of the sample. Input material: blood T cells: a sorted CD56 or NKG2C T cell subset, CD4+ or CD8+ T cells, or bulk PBMC T cells (not recorded which). These receptors came from a woman aged 18 to 69 in good health.

The chain couples TRBV7-2 to TRBJ2-1; TCRdb lists TRBD1, though no DNA is available to test this call. Per germline, CDR1 SGHTA and CDR2 FQGNSA. The CDR3 is made up of 16 amino acids. CDR3 sequence: CASSGKRYPPYNEQFF.

This chain's CDR3 is CASSPGTTNSPLHF. The chain couples TRBV12-3 or TRBV12-4 to TRBJ1-6. CDR3 length equals 14 residues.

The genes are TRBV4-3 and TRBJ1-2; there is no DNA to check the TCRdb D call of TRBD1. The CDR3 contains 15 residues. Germline V lookup: CDR1 LGHNA, CDR2 YSLEER. The CDR3 is CASSQERTGAYGYTF.

V and J are TRBV12-3 or TRBV12-4 and TRBJ2-3; checking the TCRdb D call of TRBD2 is not possible without DNA. CDR3 length: 17 amino acids. The CDR3 sequence is CASSFSWGDFSTDTQYF.

The genes are TRBV7-2 and TRBJ2-3; TCRdb lists TRBD1, though no DNA is available to test this call. The CDR3 spans 14 residues. Germline CDR1 and CDR2: SGHTA and FQGNSA. The CDR3 loop reads CASSSQGRTDTQYF.

The V gene is TRBV4-1, the J gene TRBJ1-3. The CDR3 runs to 15 residues. In germline, CDR1 is MGHRA, CDR2 YSYEKL. CDR3 protein: CASSPRQGSGNTIYF.

The chain's CDR3 is CSARDVGGATEAFF. This chain links TRBV20-1 with TRBJ1-1; as DNA is missing, the TRBD1 call by TCRdb cannot be tested. Germline CDR1 reads DFQATT; CDR2 reads SNEGSKA (reference sequence). The CDR3 has 14 amino acids.

CDR3 sequence reads: CASSLTGGGRETQYF. The rearrangement joins TRBV12-3 or TRBV12-4 to TRBJ2-5; the D call from TCRdb, TRBD1, cannot be confirmed without DNA. CDR3 size: 15 residues.

The chain employs TRBV19 and TRBJ2-7; the TRBD1 assignment by TCRdb is unverifiable without DNA. Per germline, CDR1 LNHDA and CDR2 SQIVND (reference sequence). The CDR3 spans 18 residues. The CDR3 sequence: CASSALGGGSGSYYEQYF.

The V call is TRBV4-2, the J call TRBJ2-1; TCRdb outputs TRBD2, but without DNA this stays unchecked. Germline V CDR1 and CDR2: LGHNA, YNFKEQ. The CDR3 is made up of 16 amino acids. The CDR3 is CASSQEGDSPKNEQFF.

The chain employs TRBV20-1 and TRBJ2-1. The germline CDR1 and CDR2 sequences are DFQATT and SNEGSKA (reference sequence). CDR3 length equals 12 residues. CDR3: CSASHFENEQFF.

This rearrangement joins TRBV19 to TRBJ1-6. The CDR3 length is 14 residues. Germline CDR1 reads LNHDA; CDR2 reads SQIVND (reference sequence). The CDR3 sequence is CASTPLGRNSPLHF.

CDR3 sequence reads: CASSLNTQLGETQYF. The chain links TRBV4-3 to TRBJ2-5. Germline lookup yields CDR1 LGHNA and CDR2 YSLEER. The CDR3 totals 15 residues.

The genes are TRBV7-9 and TRBJ2-3. CDR1 is SEHNR and CDR2 is FQNEAQ in the germline V gene (reference sequence). The CDR3 has 13 residues. The CDR3 reads CASSRSSVDTQYF.

The chain links TRBV12-3 or TRBV12-4 to TRBJ2-7; TCRdb's D gene call, TRBD2, goes unchecked for lack of DNA. The CDR3 has 16 amino acids. The CDR3 loop is CASSSVLAGGPHEQYF.

The rearrangement links TRBV12-3 or TRBV12-4 to TRBJ1-1. The CDR3 is 14 residues long. CDR3 amino acids: CASSLMRMNTEAFF.

The chain has TRBV4-3 and TRBJ1-5; the D call from TCRdb, TRBD1, cannot be confirmed without DNA. CDR1 is LGHNA, CDR2 YSLEER, per germline. The CDR3 extends over 15 amino acids. CDR3: CASSQTTRGNQPQHF.

V and J are TRBV12-3 or TRBV12-4 and TRBJ2-2; TCRdb picks TRBD2, but there is no DNA to check that call. CDR3 length: 12 residues. This chain's CDR3 is CAGTRGTGELFF.

The V call is TRBV30, the J call TRBJ2-3; TCRdb picks TRBD2, but there is no DNA to check that call. CDR1 is GTSNPN, CDR2 SVGIG, per germline (reference sequence). This CDR3 contains 15 residues. The CDR3 here is CAWSRLAGGGDTQYF.

The chain carries TRBV25-1 and TRBJ2-5; TCRdb's assignment of TRBD2 cannot be checked, as there is no DNA. Germline V CDR1 and CDR2: MGHDK, SYGVNS. The CDR3 length is 13 residues. The CDR3 loop reads CASSLAGVETQYF.

The chain uses TRBV27 and TRBJ1-5; there is no DNA to check the TCRdb D call of TRBD1. Germline CDR1 reads MNHEY; CDR2 reads SMNVEV (reference sequence). There are 16 residues in the CDR3. CDR3 sequence: CASSLAGGSGTQPQHF.

The J gene is TRBJ2-3, the V gene TRBV15; no DNA is available, so the TRBD2 call from TCRdb remains unchecked. The CDR3 sequence is 11 residues long. CDR1 LNHNV and CDR2 YYDKDF come from the germline V gene (reference sequence). The chain's CDR3 is CATLLADTQYF.

This chain links TRBV5-1 with TRBJ1-4; TCRdb calls TRBD1, which cannot be checked without DNA. The CDR3 loop spans 15 amino acids. Germline values: CDR1 SGHRS, CDR2 YFSETQ. The chain's CDR3 is CASSPGPGGNEKLFF. Combining the CDR3 with reference TRBV5-1 and TRBJ1-4 gives the whole variable domain KAGVTQTPRYLIKTRGQQVTLSCSPISGHRSVSWYQQTPGQGLQFLFEYFSETQRNKGNFPGRFSGRQFSNSRSEMNVSTLELGDSALYLCASSPGPGGNEKLFFGSGTQLSVL.

The V call is TRBV20-1, the J call TRBJ2-4; TCRdb's D gene call, TRBD1, goes unchecked for lack of DNA. The CDR3 sequence is 13 residues long. Germline V gene data show CDR1 as DFQATT and CDR2 as SNEGSKA (reference sequence). The chain's CDR3 is CSALPGPKNIQYF.

J is TRBJ1-1 and V is TRBV12-3 or TRBV12-4. This CDR3 is 14 amino acids long. CDR3: CASSLMGGTSEAFF.

The chain couples TRBV6-2 or TRBV6-3 to TRBJ2-1; TCRdb lists TRBD2, though no DNA is available to test this call. The CDR3 covers 17 residues. Germline assignment: CDR1 MNHEY and CDR2 SVGEGT. The CDR3 sequence is CASSTINTLGGLYEQFF.

The rearrangement links TRBV20-1 to TRBJ2-7; TCRdb's D call of TRBD1 is untestable without DNA. The CDR3 consists of 16 residues. Germline V gene lookup returns CDR1 DFQATT and CDR2 SNEGSKA (reference sequence). CDR3 protein: CSARPRDVRRAYEQYF.

V usage is TRBV30 and J usage is TRBJ1-2. The germline CDR1 and CDR2 sequences are GTSNPN and SVGIG (reference sequence). The CDR3 is 14 residues long. CDR3 protein: CAWNRPGTPYGYTF.

The rearrangement joins TRBV29-1 to TRBJ2-7; TCRdb gives TRBD1 as the D gene, but with no DNA this cannot be confirmed. Germline values: CDR1 SQVTM, CDR2 ANQGSEA. The CDR3 is 13 amino acids. CDR3 in amino acids: CSVVSPVSYEQYF.